This T cell receptor beta chain was found in a study of blood T cell repertoires in COVID-19. Study as a whole: From T cells, B-cell-depleted T cells, or PBMCs came the material, which was cDNA or gDNA.

Study members were between roughly 18 and 100 years old and lived in approximately 25 US regions. Profiled with immunoSEQ multiplex PCR; TCRdb holds only in-frame clones, not every one. The table shows over 200,000 clones, with 80% to 90% occurring only once. The V and J ends lost 0 bases and 8 bases, in that order; junction bases with no gene match: 14. The CDR3 is made up of 18 amino acids. Germline V gene sequence: CDR1 SGHDN, CDR2 FVKESK. Sequencing was performed on PBMCs or T cells enriched from blood (not recorded which). The rearrangement links TRBV14 to TRBJ2-1, with 9 positions matching TRBD2. This receptor was obtained from a woman aged 30 to 39 who had been exposed to COVID-19. In DNA form, the CDR3 reads TGTGCCAGCAGCCAAGATGGGCTTAGCGGGAGCCCCTCCGATGAGCAGTTCTTC. The encoded protein is CASSQDGLSGSPSDEQFF. The full variable domain, rest sourced from reference TRBV14 and TRBJ2-1, is EAGVTQFPSHSVIEKGQTVTLRCDPISGHDNLYWYRRVMGKEIKFLLHFVKESKQDESGMPNNRFLAERTGGTYSTLKVQPAELEDSGVYFCASSQDGLSGSPSDEQFFGPGTRLTVL.